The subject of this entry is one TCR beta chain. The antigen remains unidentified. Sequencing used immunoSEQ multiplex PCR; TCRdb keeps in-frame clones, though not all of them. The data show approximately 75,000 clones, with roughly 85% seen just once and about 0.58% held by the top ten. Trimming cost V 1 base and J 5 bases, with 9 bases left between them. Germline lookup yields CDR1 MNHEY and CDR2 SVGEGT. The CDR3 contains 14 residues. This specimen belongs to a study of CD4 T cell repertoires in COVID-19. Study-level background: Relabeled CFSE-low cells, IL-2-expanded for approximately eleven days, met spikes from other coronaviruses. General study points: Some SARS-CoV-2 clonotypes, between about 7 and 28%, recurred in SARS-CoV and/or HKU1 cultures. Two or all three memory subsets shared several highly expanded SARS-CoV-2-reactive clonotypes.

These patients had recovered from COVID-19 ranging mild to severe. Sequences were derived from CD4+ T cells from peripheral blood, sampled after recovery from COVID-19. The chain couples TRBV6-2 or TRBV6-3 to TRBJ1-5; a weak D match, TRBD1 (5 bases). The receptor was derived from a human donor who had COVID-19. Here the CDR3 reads CASSYWGGDQPQHF. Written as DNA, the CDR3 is TGTGCCAGCAGTTACTGGGGGGGGGATCAGCCCCAGCATTTT.